One T cell receptor (beta chain) is described in this entry. The sample is drawn from a study of shared clonotypes between healthy human individuals. V was pared by 6 bases and J by 5 bases, with 13 bases between. CDR1 LGHNT and CDR2 FRNRAP come from the germline V gene. The CDR3 length is 13 residues. Sequencing was performed with immunoSEQ multiplex PCR; in TCRdb, only in-frame clones are kept and a portion is missing. Among about 560,000 clones listed, around 80% were seen once. All donors were healthy HIV-negative adults lacking recent acute infections or vaccinations. All the donors were Caucasian adults who lived in Nashville, Tennessee. Unsorted samples used some 89 million PBMCs for genomic DNA.

Specimen: PBMCs. The sequence was collected from a woman aged 40 to 49 in good health. Some clones in this sample may be carry-over from other donors' samples. The V and J genes are TRBV12-5 and TRBJ2-5; no clear D. Here the CDR3 reads CASGLGIQETQYF. CDR3 bases: TGTGCTAGTGGCCTTGGGATACAGGAGACCCAGTACTTC.